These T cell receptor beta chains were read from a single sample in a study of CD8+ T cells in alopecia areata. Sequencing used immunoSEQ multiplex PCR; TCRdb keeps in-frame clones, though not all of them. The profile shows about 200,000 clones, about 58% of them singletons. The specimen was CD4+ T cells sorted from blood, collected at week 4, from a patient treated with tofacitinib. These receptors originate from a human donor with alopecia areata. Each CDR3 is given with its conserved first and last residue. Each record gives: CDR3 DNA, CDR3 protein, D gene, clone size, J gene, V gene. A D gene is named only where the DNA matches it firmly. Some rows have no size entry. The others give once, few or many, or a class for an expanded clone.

TGTGCCACCACAACCCGAGGTCAGCCCCAGCATTTT CATTTRGQPQHF NA NA TRBJ1-5 TRBV6-5
TGTGCTAGTGGTTCGCGCGGGACAGGGGAATTGGAGACCCAGTACTTC CASGSRGTGELETQYF TRBD1 NA TRBJ2-5 TRBV12-5
TGCGCCAGCAGCTGGGGGACAGGTTCTGGTTCCTACGAGCAGTACTTC CASSWGTGSGSYEQYF TRBD1 NA TRBJ2-7 TRBV5-1
TGTGCCAGCAGCTTCGGGACAGATGGCTACACCTTC CASSFGTDGYTF TRBD1 NA TRBJ1-2 TRBV7-9
TGTGCCATCACCCCAGGGGACGAGCAGTACTTC CAITPGDEQYF NA NA TRBJ2-7 TRBV25-1
TGCAGCGTTGAGCCCGGGCCCAATGAGCAGTTCTTC CSVEPGPNEQFF NA once TRBJ2-1 TRBV29-1
TGTGCCTGGAGTCGCGTCTCGACAGGGGCAGATACGCAGTATTTT CAWSRVSTGADTQYF TRBD1 NA TRBJ2-3 TRBV30
TGTGCCAGCAGGCGGGGGGAGGTAAACACTGAAGCTTTCTTT CASRRGEVNTEAFF NA NA TRBJ1-1 TRBV6-5
TGTGCCACCAGCAATTGGACAGGCACTGAAGCTTTCTTT CATSNWTGTEAFF TRBD1 NA TRBJ1-1 TRBV15
TGTGCCTGGACCCGGTCGTGGAACACCGGGGAGCTGTTTTTT CAWTRSWNTGELFF NA once TRBJ2-2 TRBV30
TGTGCCAGCAGTGAACAGGGCACTAATGAAAAACTGTTTTTT CASSEQGTNEKLFF NA few TRBJ1-4 TRBV2
TGTGCCAGCAGTGTAAACTTGGGGGAGACCCAGTACTTC CASSVNLGETQYF NA few TRBJ2-5 TRBV6-4
TGCAGCGTTGAACGGACAGTAGACGAGCAGTACTTC CSVERTVDEQYF NA once TRBJ2-7 TRBV29-1
TGTGCCAGCAGTGCTCGGGACAGGGAGGTGAAGACCCTCCACTTT CASSARDREVKTLHF TRBD1 few TRBJ1-6 TRBV25-1
TGTGCCAGCAGCTTAAGAGGCCTAACATCCTACGAGCAGTACTTC CASSLRGLTSYEQYF NA NA TRBJ2-7 TRBV11-2
TGTGCCAGCAGCTTTCGACAGGGGAGGGCTGAAGCTTTCTTT CASSFRQGRAEAFF TRBD1 NA TRBJ1-1 TRBV5-6
TGTGCCAGCAGCGTAGGGCAGGGCTCGAGAGATGGCTACACCTTC CASSVGQGSRDGYTF NA NA TRBJ1-2 TRBV9
TGTGCCATCAGTGAGCGGGGGGCGCAGGGGAAAGGGTTCGGTGAGCAGTTCTTC CAISERGAQGKGFGEQFF NA NA TRBJ2-1 TRBV10-3
TGTGCCTGGAGTGGGGGGGAAGGGACAGGGCCCTCTTTTCAGCCCCAGCATTTT CAWSGGEGTGPSFQPQHF TRBD1 NA TRBJ1-5 TRBV30
TGTGCCAGCAGCCCGGGACAGGGGGCCTATGGCTACACCTTC CASSPGQGAYGYTF TRBD1 NA TRBJ1-2 TRBV4-2
TGTGCCAGCAGCTTAACGTCTTTCAGGGCTAGCACAGATACGCAGTATTTT CASSLTSFRASTDTQYF NA NA TRBJ2-3 TRBV7-3
TGCAGCGTCAAAACCGTAGAGACCCAGTACTTC CSVKTVETQYF NA NA TRBJ2-5 TRBV29-1
TGTGCCTGGAACGGCGAGGGTAGGGATAACTATGGCTACACCTTC CAWNGEGRDNYGYTF NA NA TRBJ1-2 TRBV30
TGCGCCAGCAGCCAAGGGAGCACGGTCTATGGCTACACCTTC CASSQGSTVYGYTF NA NA TRBJ1-2 TRBV4-1
TGTGCCAGCAGCGTAGCGGCGGGGGCGAACAATGAGCAGTTCTTC CASSVAAGANNEQFF NA few TRBJ2-1 TRBV9
TGTGCCAGCAGCTTTGGGACAGTGAACACTGAAGCTTTCTTT CASSFGTVNTEAFF TRBD1 NA TRBJ1-1 TRBV9
TGTGCCAGCAGCTTGGACGCAGGTCGATTCGCCGGGGAGCTGTTTTTT CASSLDAGRFAGELFF NA NA TRBJ2-2 TRBV5-6
TGCGCCAGCAGCCAAGTTTCTCCCAGCGGCGGAAACATTCAGTACTTC CASSQVSPSGGNIQYF NA few TRBJ2-4 TRBV4-3
TGTGCCAGCAGCGTAGATGGGAGAGGGGAGCAGTACTTC CASSVDGRGEQYF NA NA TRBJ2-7 TRBV9
TGCAGCGTTGAAGAAGTGAGGGGTATAGACGCCTACAATGAGCAGTTCTTC CSVEEVRGIDAYNEQFF NA once TRBJ2-1 TRBV29-1
TGTGCCACCAGTTTCGTCGGGGAGCTGTTTTTT CATSFVGELFF NA few TRBJ2-2 TRBV7-2